Each of the 18 T cell receptor beta chains below was sequenced from the same sample in a study of blood T cell repertoires in COVID-19. Some clones are missing from TCRdb's copy, which holds only in-frame ones; the method was immunoSEQ multiplex PCR. Among 100,000 to 140,000 clones listed, 89% were seen once. Sequenced input: peripheral blood. The receptors stem from a man in his forties with active or convalescent COVID-19.

The chain links TRBV28 to TRBJ2-7, with TRBD1 matching 7 bases. With V trimmed by 8 bases and J by 3 bases, 7 bases remained unmatched. There are 13 residues in the CDR3. Germline loops: CDR1 MDHEN, CDR2 SYDVKM. The CDR3 loop is CASGRDSIYEQYF. CDR3 bases: TGTGCCAGCGGTCGGGACAGCATCTACGAGCAGTACTTC.

J is TRBJ2-3 and V is TRBV28, with 7 bases aligning to TRBD2. The CDR3 covers 14 residues. V gave up 4 bases and J gave up 2 bases; unmatched junction bases: 3. In germline, CDR1 is MDHEN, CDR2 SYDVKM. The CDR3 region is CASSSLAVTDTQYF. Written as DNA, the CDR3 is TGTGCCAGCAGTTCCCTAGCGGTCACAGATACGCAGTATTTT.

V usage is TRBV5-1 and J usage is TRBJ2-1, with 9 bases that match TRBD2. CDR1 SGHRS and CDR2 YFSETQ come from the germline V gene. The V segment lost 0 bases and the J segment 5 bases; nucleotides outside the gene matches: 6. The length of the CDR3 is 16 residues. The CDR3 reads CASSLEIAGANNEQFF. CDR3 nucleotides: TGCGCCAGCAGCTTGGAGATAGCGGGAGCGAACAATGAGCAGTTCTTC. Variable domain in full (rest from reference TRBV5-1 and TRBJ2-1): KAGVTQTPRYLIKTRGQQVTLSCSPISGHRSVSWYQQTPGQGLQFLFEYFSETQRNKGNFPGRFSGRQFSNSRSEMNVSTLELGDSALYLCASSLEIAGANNEQFFGPGTRLTVL.

This clone was found a few times. This sample includes further DNA sequences coding for the same CDR3. The chain combines TRBV19 with TRBJ2-1; possibly TRBD2 for D (6 bases). CDR3 length equals 15 residues. Germline lookup yields CDR1 LNHDA and CDR2 SQIVND (reference sequence). Between the trimmed V and J ends, which lost 3 bases and 0 bases, there was a span of 9 bases. The CDR3 sequence: CASSISGGSYNEQFF. The DNA for the CDR3 is TGTGCCAGTAGTATTAGCGGTGGCTCCTACAATGAGCAGTTCTTC.

The chain combines TRBV6-2 or TRBV6-3 with TRBJ2-1, with 7 bases aligning to TRBD2. Germline CDR1 and CDR2: MNHEY and SVGEGT. This CDR3 is 17 amino acids long. V dropped 0 bases and J dropped 4; count of bases not matched to a gene: 9. The CDR3 DNA reads as TGTGCCAGCAGTTACTCCCCCCCCGGGGGGATATACAATGAGCAGTTCTTC. This codes for CASSYSPPGGIYNEQFF.

The chain joins TRBV2 to TRBJ2-7; 7 bases match TRBD1. The V gene's germline CDR1 is SNHLY and CDR2 FYNNEI. V lost 4 bases to trimming and J lost 2 bases; unmatched junction nucleotides: 11. The CDR3 length is 16 residues. The CDR3 sequence is CASSGPEAGGTYEQYF. DNA for the CDR3: TGTGCCAGCAGTGGCCCCGAGGCAGGGGGTACCTACGAGCAGTACTTC.

This chain uses TRBV25-1 with TRBJ1-5; D is perhaps TRBD1 (6 bases). The germline gives CDR1 MGHDK, CDR2 SYGVNS. Trimming shortened V by 0 bases and J by 4 bases, and 7 bases separated the two germline ends. The CDR3 length is 14 residues. DNA of the CDR3: TGTGCCAGCAGTGAATACAGGGGTAATCAGCCCCAGCATTTT. This sequence encodes CASSEYRGNQPQHF. Full variable domain (outside the CDR3, taken from reference TRBV25-1 and TRBJ1-5): EADIYQTPRYLVIGTGKKITLECSQTMGHDKMYWYQQDPGMELHLIHYSYGVNSTEKGDLSSESTVSRIRTEHFPLTLESARPSHTSQYLCASSEYRGNQPQHFGDGTRLSIL.

This rearrangement joins TRBV6-5 to TRBJ2-1; 10 bases line up with TRBD2. V lost 5 bases and J lost 9; bases outside the gene matches: 7. Germline V CDR1 and CDR2: MNHEY, SVGAGI. This CDR3 has 14 residues. The CDR3 here is CASSTLAGEGEQFF. CDR3 DNA: TGTGCCAGCAGTACTCTAGCGGGAGAAGGTGAGCAGTTCTTC.

This chain connects TRBV18 to TRBJ2-5; TRBD2 might be the D (6 bases). V lost 6 bases, J lost 1 base, and 15 bases lay in between. The CDR3 loop spans 15 amino acids. Germline V gene sequence: CDR1 KGHSH, CDR2 LQKENI. DNA for the CDR3: TGTGCCAGCTCCCCTCGAGGAGCGGGCCAAGAGACCCAGTACTTC. It is translated as CASSPRGAGQETQYF.

The chain is built from TRBV18 and TRBJ1-1, with a tentative D call TRBD1 (5 bases). Germline-derived CDR1 and CDR2 are KGHSH and LQKENI. The CDR3 is 15 residues long. With 8 bases removed from V and 1 base from J, the gap between germline ends came to 17 bases. The CDR3 DNA reads as TGTGCCAGCCAGATGCAGGGCATCGGGAACACTGAAGCTTTCTTT. The encoded protein is CASQMQGIGNTEAFF.

CDR3 region: CSVEASSNYGYTF. CDR3 nucleotides: TGCAGCGTTGAGGCTAGTTCTAACTATGGCTACACCTTC. This chain links TRBV29-1 with TRBJ1-2; D uncertain. Germline values: CDR1 SQVTM, CDR2 ANQGSEA. Trimming left V 3 bases short and J 0 bases short, with 8 bases between. CDR3 size: 13 residues.

V gene TRBV30 combines with J gene TRBJ2-7; TRBD1 is a possible D gene (5 bases). The V end lost 4 bases, the J end lost 3 bases, and 7 bases lay between the germline ends. This CDR3 spans 11 amino acids. The germline V gene has CDR1 GTSNPN and CDR2 SVGIG (reference sequence). CDR3 coding DNA: TGTGCCTGGACCGACAGCTACGAGCAGTACTTC. This translates into CAWTDSYEQYF.

The chain uses TRBV28 and TRBJ2-7, with a weak D call TRBD1 (6 bases). This CDR3 has 15 amino acids. V was shortened by 5 bases and J by 5 bases, with 19 bases between the two germline ends. Germline V gives CDR1 MDHEN, CDR2 SYDVKM. The CDR3 here is CASSPFRDISNEQYF. CDR3 bases: TGTGCCAGCAGTCCATTCCGGGACATTTCCAACGAGCAGTACTTC.

The V and J genes are TRBV28 and TRBJ1-1, with a tentative D call TRBD1 (5 bases). V lost 0 bases and J 5 bases, leaving 13 bases between the germline ends. CDR3 size: 15 residues. Germline CDR1 and CDR2: MDHEN and SYDVKM. Written as DNA, the CDR3 is TGTGCCAGCAGTTTATGGGGAGGGGCCGGGACTGAAGCTTTCTTT. It encodes CASSLWGGAGTEAFF.

CDR3 loop: CASKPGTSGIYEQFF. Written as DNA, the CDR3 is TGTGCCAGCAAACCCGGGACTAGCGGGATCTATGAGCAGTTCTTC. The chain combines TRBV28 with TRBJ2-1; 13 bases are shared with TRBD2. Germline-derived CDR1 and CDR2 are MDHEN and SYDVKM. This CDR3 is built from 15 residues. V was pared by 7 bases and J by 8 bases, with 8 bases of the junction left unmatched.

The V call is TRBV7-9, the J call TRBJ1-2; D is undetermined. Trimming took off 8 bases at V and 1 base at J, with 17 bases between the two ends. The CDR3 sequence is 15 residues long. Germline V gene data show CDR1 as SEHNR and CDR2 as FQNEAQ (reference sequence). The CDR3, as DNA: TGTGCCAGCTCAGGTTCCTTGGAGGGTAACTATGGCTACACCTTC. This sequence encodes CASSGSLEGNYGYTF.

The chain uses TRBV9 and TRBJ1-3; 7 bases map to TRBD1. Germline V CDR1 and CDR2: SGDLS, YYNGEE. The CDR3 runs 15 residues. V gave up 3 bases and J gave up 4 bases; unmatched junction bases: 7. The CDR3 bases are TGTGCCAGCAGCGATAAGACAGGGAGAGGAAACACCATATATTTT. Its protein product is CASSDKTGRGNTIYF.

V and J are TRBV5-1 and TRBJ2-7; 7 nucleotides match TRBD1. V shed 6 bases and J 5 bases; nucleotides not matched to a gene: 14. CDR1 and CDR2 from the germline V gene are SGHRS and YFSETQ. The CDR3 consists of 15 residues. This CDR3 is CASNLGAGGVNEQYF. The CDR3 bases are TGCGCCAGCAACCTGGGGGCAGGGGGTGTGAACGAGCAGTACTTC.